Sequencing of this T cell receptor beta chain was carried out in a study of cytomegalovirus exposure and HLA in healthy donors (dated by TCRdb to the late 2010s). Broadly, across the study: According to an earlier analysis of 550 to 750 of the donors, roughly 180 million T cells yielded roughly 110 million unique TCR beta sequences and approximately 280 Gb of sequence data. To decide whether each TCR beta V gene segment behaved as functional or pseudogenic, an earlier analysis of some 570 of the donors relied on high-throughput TCR beta sequencing. A later analysis re-analyzed previously published TCR beta repertoires from about 600 donors and added high-resolution HLA genotyping to study TCR occurrence patterns. The study was designed to test whether signatures of past pathogen exposure could be identified by cataloging public T cell receptors. Besides the first cohort of some 670 subjects, a separate validation cohort made up of 120 different subjects was used. Across about 380 genotyped donors of the cohort, an average of roughly 200,000 unique TCR beta nucleotide sequences per donor were sequenced, and 15% to 20% of those sequences were non-productive. Of the 350 to 450 genotyped donors, 75% to 85% were placed in the genetic ancestry cluster associated with self-reported Caucasian donors. Class I and class II HLA loci were covered by the typing at four-digit resolution. High-throughput TCR immunosequencing, statistical association of individual TCRs with disease status, and machine learning were combined to predict cytomegalovirus infection status. A later genetic analysis used genome-wide SNP genotypes for about 60% of the roughly 700 donors, treating that subset as a discovery cohort. The later analysis used no new phenotypic data to find candidate immune exposures, relying instead on TCR beta sequences and their occurrence across donors. All discovery cohort repertoires had been generated using a single sequencing platform. An early release that covered several hundred HLA-typed donors contained approximately 290 gigabases of sequencing data and 70 million to 100 million unique TCR sequences. Alongside the repertoire data, information on donor age, sex, ethnicity and CMV serostatus was compiled. The study profiled the T cell repertoires of more than 500 subjects by immunosequencing and related them to cytomegalovirus serostatus. Five DR-DQ haplotypes were handled as single units for association and clustering because linkage in the cohort was strong. The number of typed donors differed by locus: about 629-630 for A, B, C, DRB1 and DQB1; approximately 530 for DQA1; approximately 600 for DPA1; and some 430 for DPB1.

The CDR3 holds 14 amino acids from the cysteine to the phenylalanine. Only the CDR3 portion is preserved as DNA: 42 bases, with reading frame beginning at the first base. The germline V gene sets CDR1 to SGHAT and CDR2 to FQNNGV. Trimming at the junction amounts to 5 bases on V and 1 base on J, and the germline ends lie 8 bases apart. Paper-wide results and their limitations: CMV serostatus was the only immune exposure information available for the cohort. Assigning TCR associations to individual alleles was difficult when HLA alleles, especially DR and DQ, strongly co-occurred. The classifier was reported to diagnose cytomegalovirus status with high specificity and sensitivity in both the original and validation cohorts. According to the authors, the approach could potentially be generalized to other disease states and immunological phenotypes. In vitro tests confirmed that three of the cytomegalovirus-associated TCR beta chains recognize cytomegalovirus antigens. According to a later genetic analysis, donors in an Asian-associated ancestry cluster had fewer N-insertions in productive TCRs than the roughly 660-donor mean. Some IMGT-functional V segments, including TRBV6-2 and TRBV6-3, could not be distinguished by the 87-base-pair reads and were therefore excluded. In the study, roughly 160 TCR beta chains were listed as associated with cytomegalovirus. Compared with equally common non-associated chains, HLA-associated TCR beta chains in a later analysis were more clonally expanded and had lower generation probabilities. Linkage disequilibrium might explain the correlated functional status among segregating V segments, but an unknown experimental factor could not be ruled out. In a later analysis, the rate of TCR association differed among HLA loci, with DRB1 alleles having the most associated TCRs and HLA-C alleles having the fewest. A later analysis found that most CMV-associated TCR beta chains appeared HLA-restricted, with HLA associations seemingly driven largely by CMV exposure. In a later genetic analysis, a missense DCLRE1C variant was associated with V-gene and J-gene trimming of TCR beta chains, and the association was replicated in an independent cohort. In an earlier analysis of fewer than 750 of the donors, most TCR beta V segments were observed in productive rearrangements about 87% or about 30% of the time, broadly matching IMGT annotations. The presence/absence analyses assumed that sequencing depth was roughly uniform across donors, and that assumption may not be true. Several of the top co-occurrence clusters appeared to be linked to parvovirus B19, influenza, CMV and Epstein-Barr virus, according to a later analysis. The cohort was sequenced for TCR beta chains only, and without alpha or paired-chain data the features that could be detected were limited. HLA typing was unavailable for some donors at each locus, so association tests used only the typed subset. A further reported finding was that TCR beta sequences accurately predicted the HLA-A and HLA-B alleles for most subjects in the first cohort. Over 15 rarely observed V segments, including chromosome 9 orphons, were excluded from the earlier analysis of about 500 of the donors because counts were too low. Most TCR sequences were seen in very few donors, while some public TCRs were found in many individuals. In a later analysis, about 16,000 TCR beta sequences were associated with specific HLA alleles at a false discovery rate of 0.05. The sequencing pipeline was judged likely to have produced a cluster of highly shared sequence variants as a technical artifact.

The cohort was made up of 500 to 850 healthy bone marrow donors. At the time of sampling, every cohort member was nominally healthy, though immune exposures that went unrecorded were likely present. The donor was CMV seropositive and belonged to the group of more than 250 seropositive cohort members. A peripheral blood sample was provided by each donor, and peripheral blood mononuclear cells were used for TCR beta sequencing. Genomic DNA extraction from the blood cell samples was performed with the Qiagen DNeasy Blood Extraction Kit. The protocol used for the library was the immunoSEQ multiplex PCR assay. For the multiplex PCR, a mixture combining 60 forward primers for TCR Vbeta segments and 13 reverse primers for TCR Jbeta segments was used. Amplification of the CDR3 region of rearranged TCR beta genes was performed with a multiplex PCR assay on genomic DNA. The Illumina HiSeq System was used to sequence the amplified TCR beta libraries as 87-base-pair reads. Per the source publication's procedure: A later analysis tallied around 80 million unique TCR beta chains across the 666 repertoires, and around 10 million of those chains were shared by two or more donors. Raw reads were error-corrected and collapsed into unique sequences with a nearest-neighbor algorithm that merged closely related sequences to remove PCR and sequencing errors. To assign V, D and J gene segments, CDR3 sequences were aligned to IMGT reference sequences. For a sequence to be retained, at least a six-nucleotide match to both a V gene segment and a J gene segment was required. A rearrangement was called productive if the CDR3 had no stop codons and remained in frame with V and J, and every other rearrangement was called non-productive. Following IMGT convention, CDR3 was defined as the stretch from the second conserved V-encoded cysteine to the conserved J-encoded phenylalanine. The earlier analysis of fewer than 700 of the donors excluded sequences that lacked an unambiguous match to a single V gene segment. An earlier analysis of 587 of the donors classified V segments as functional when productive rearrangements were above 56.7% and as segregating when the standard deviation between donors was above 5%. A statistical classification framework was built for diagnosing cytomegalovirus status from the catalog of TCR beta chain sequences. In a later analysis, TCR nucleotide sequences were compared against IMGT/GENE-DB human TR gene sequences so that V and J genes could be assigned. Using the TCRdist pipeline, a later analysis assigned CDR3 sequences along with most-parsimonious VDJ recombination scenarios. In a later analysis, every TCR beta chain was defined by the combination of its CDR3 amino acid sequence and its V-gene family, and reads without a unique V-gene family were dropped. In a later analysis, around 650 highly shared, low-generation-probability nucleotide sequences were removed to address suspected cross-contamination and a sequencing artifact. A later analysis calculated a clonal expansion index for each public chain from normalized within-repertoire ranks of inferred template counts. Generation probabilities in a later analysis came from a VDJ recombination model fitted to out-of-frame rearrangements, and those results were checked against IGoR. In a later analysis, TCR-TCR, TCR-HLA and TCR-CMV co-occurrence was scored with hypergeometric tests, and a repertoire-size bias correction was applied to TCR pairs. A later analysis estimated false discovery rates by permuting HLA or CMV assignments 20 times. A later analysis grouped co-occurring TCRs with DBSCAN, adding TCRdist sequence similarity when clustering within HLA-allele-positive subsets. Repertoires with fewer than 30,000 or more than 120,000 public chains, plus five repertoires with anomalous nucleotide sharing, were excluded from co-occurrence clustering. This is the immuneACCESS table as TCRdb keeps it, with only in-frame sequences that have V and J called. A part of the clones is gone; compared with another copy, unresolved V genes explain less than half, and the rest is unexplained. The DNA was the basis for D and trimming; V, J and clone size are from that table. This sample holds about 160,000 clones; 60% to 75% were observed only once. The ten largest make up 2.5% to 3% of the sample.

A word on this clone: The antigen it binds to is not known. Base quality data are lacking; no much larger clone is found one base away.

The sequencing input was PBMCs. This clonotype was obtained from a woman aged 45-59 years in good health and CMV-seropositive. The chain joins TRBV11-2 to TRBJ2-2; matching of 5 bases hints at TRBD1 as the D gene. This receptor carries the CDR3 CASSPTGNTGELFF. The sequence in DNA is TGTGCCAGCAGCCCTACAGGGAACACCGGGGAGCTGTTTTTT.